The next 12 T cell receptor beta chains were all read from a single sample in a study of tissue T cells after allogeneic stem cell transplantation. Generated by immunoSEQ multiplex PCR, the TCRdb table keeps only in-frame clones and is missing some. The data hold about 48,000 clones, with approximately 73% observed a single time. The sequenced sample consisted of sorted cells pooled from one or two spleens. Receptors were obtained from a pool of C57BL/6 mice in good health.

With respect to this clone: All gene names here are mouse names. The read gets to within 1 residue of the CDR3 end, and the germline J gene fills in the rest. This chain uses TRBV5 with TRBJ2-4; the D gene is possibly TRBD1 (5 bases). The CDR3 is 14 residues long. Deletions cut 0 bases from V and 4 bases from J, with 8 bases between. Germline assignment: CDR1 LGHNA and CDR2 YNLKQL (reference sequence). The CDR3 DNA, read in part, is TGTGCCAGCAGCCAAGATATCAGGGAAAACACCTTGTAC. This encodes CASSQDIRENTLY. The whole CDR3 reads CASSQDIRENTLYF.

As concerns this clone: Genes here carry mouse names. The read ends 1 residue shy of where the CDR3 ends; the end is completed using the germline J gene. The gene calls are TRBV13-2 and TRBJ1-1; no firm D call. Germline V gene data show CDR1 as NNHNN and CDR2 as SYGAGS (reference sequence). V was shortened by 1 base and J by 2 bases, with 6 bases between the two germline ends. CDR3 length: 13 residues. The part of the CDR3 DNA that was read is TGTGCCAGCGGTGATCCACACAACACAGAAGTCTTC. Translation gives CASGDPHNTEVF. The CDR3 in full is CASGDPHNTEVFF.

In its sample, this clone was seen a few times. Genes here carry mouse names. The sequence runs out 1 residue before the end of the CDR3; the remainder is reconstructed from the germline J gene. The gene calls are TRBV3 and TRBJ2-7, with 11 bases aligning to TRBD1. Germline trimming cut 5 bases from V and 0 bases from J; bases unmatched to any gene: 9. Germline assignment: CDR1 SNHLY and CDR2 FYNGKV (reference sequence). The CDR3 is made up of 17 amino acids. The DNA read from the CDR3 is TGTGCCAGCAGCACCTCCGGGACAGGGGGGAGCTCCTATGAACAGTAC. Translation gives CASSTSGTGGSSYEQY. The full CDR3 protein is CASSTSGTGGSSYEQYF. The variable domain in full, completed from reference TRBV3 and TRBJ2-7, reads GPKVLQIPSHQIIDMGQMVTLNCDPVSNHLYFYWYKQILGQQMEFLVNFYNGKVMEKSKLFKDQFSVERPDGSYFTLKIQPTALEDSAVYFCASSTSGTGGSSYEQYFGPGTRLTVL.

In regard to this clone: Genes and germline come from the mouse. From the germline J gene comes the end of the CDR3, since the read stops 1 residue before it. The V and J genes are TRBV15 and TRBJ2-7, with D possibly matching TRBD2 (5 bases). Trimming took 5 bases from V and 4 from J, leaving 9 bases between them. This CDR3 is 12 amino acids long. Germline V gene sequence: CDR1 SGHND, CDR2 FRSKSL. CDR3 sequence reads: CASSPTGYEQYF. CDR3 bases read: TGTGCCAGCAGTCCCACTGGATATGAACAGTAC.

As to this clone: Gene names denote mouse genes. The read ends 1 residue before the CDR3 terminus; that terminus is restored from the germline J gene. The chain uses TRBV3 and TRBJ2-5; 8 nucleotides align to TRBD1. V shed 3 bases and J 6 bases; nucleotides not matched to a gene: 2. From germline, CDR1 is SNHLY and CDR2 FYNGKV (reference sequence). CDR3 length: 13 amino acids. This CDR3 reads CASSLTGVDTQYF. The sequenced part of the CDR3 DNA is TGTGCCAGCAGCTTGACAGGGGTGGACACCCAGTAC.

Worth noting for this clone: The listed genes are named as in mouse. With the read ending 1 residue before the CDR3 end, the germline J gene is used to fill in that end. The chain is built from TRBV19 and TRBJ1-1, with 7 bases lining up with TRBD1. CDR1 and CDR2 (germline): FNHDT, SITEND (reference sequence). The CDR3 covers 14 residues. V shed 4 bases, J shed 1 base, and the junction held 4 bases outside the gene matches. The sequenced part of the CDR3 DNA is TGTGCCAGCAGTCATAACAGGGGAAACACAGAAGTCTTC. Amino acid sequence: CASSHNRGNTEVF. The whole CDR3 reads CASSHNRGNTEVFF.

In the case of this clone: Gene and germline names: mouse. With the read ending 1 residue before the CDR3 end, the germline J gene is used to fill in that end. J is TRBJ1-4 and V is TRBV29; 10 nucleotides align to TRBD1. CDR3 length: 14 residues. V lost 7 bases to trimming and J lost 6 bases; unmatched junction nucleotides: 5. Germline V CDR1 and CDR2: MSHET, SYDVDS. The DNA read from the CDR3 is TGTGCTAGCAAGCCGGGACAGGGGTACGAAAGATTATTT. It is translated as CASKPGQGYERLF. The full CDR3 reads CASKPGQGYERLFF.

With respect to this clone: Each gene name is a mouse one. Read data end 1 residue before the CDR3 end; the end is taken from the germline J gene. This rearrangement joins TRBV24 to TRBJ1-5, with TRBD1 as a possible D gene (6 bases). V dropped 6 bases and J dropped 2 bases, with 14 bases sitting between them. This CDR3 has 15 residues. Germline V gives CDR1 KGHTA, CDR2 FRNEEI. CDR3 protein: CASSPQRGHNQAPLF. The covered CDR3 bases are TGTGCCAGCAGCCCCCAGCGGGGGCACAACCAGGCTCCGCTT.

As regards this clone: The listed genes are named as in mouse. The DNA ends 1 residue before the CDR3 does, and the rest of the CDR3 is filled in from the germline J gene. The chain couples TRBV2 to TRBJ1-4; 11 nucleotides agree with TRBD1. CDR1 and CDR2 (germline): LGHNA, YSYQKL. CDR3 length equals 16 residues. J lost 4 bases, V lost 0 bases, and 1 base had no gene match. The DNA read from the CDR3 is TGTGCCAGCAGCCAAGATGGGACAGGGGGCAACGAAAGATTATTT. Protein sequence: CASSQDGTGGNERLF. The CDR3 reads in full as CASSQDGTGGNERLFF.

As for this clone: Genes and germline are mouse. The read ends 1 residue before the CDR3 terminus; that terminus is restored from the germline J gene. The chain has TRBV13-2 and TRBJ2-4; 9 bases line up with TRBD2. J was trimmed by 0 bases and V by 2 bases; bases with no gene match: 4. The CDR3 sequence is 16 residues long. Germline V CDR1 and CDR2: NNHNN, SYGAGS (reference sequence). The CDR3 is CASGEWGGWSQNTLYF. The sequenced CDR3 bases are TGTGCCAGCGGTGAATGGGGGGGCTGGAGTCAAAACACCTTGTAC.

In the case of this clone: Mouse germline and gene names are used. The read finishes 1 residue shy of the CDR3 end, and the germline J gene is used to complete it. The V call is TRBV14, the J call TRBJ2-5, with D perhaps being TRBD1 or TRBD2 (6 bases each). Germline V lookup: CDR1 SGHDT, CDR2 FRDEAV. The CDR3 contains 14 residues. The V end was cut by 1 base, the J end by 4 bases, with 10 bases between. This CDR3 is CASSFRGRKDTQYF. The CDR3 DNA, read in part, is TGTGCCAGCAGTTTCCGGGGGCGCAAAGACACCCAGTAC.

As regards this clone: Genes and germline come from the mouse. The read terminates 1 residue before the CDR3 end, so the remaining end is supplied by the germline J gene. The chain links TRBV12-2 to TRBJ1-2; D is perhaps TRBD1 (5 bases). The CDR3 length is 12 residues. The ends were cut back, 0 bases at V and 6 bases at J, with 7 bases in the middle. From germline, CDR1 is SGHLS and CDR2 HYDKME. The sequenced CDR3 bases are TGTGCCAGCTCTCTCGAAGGGGCCGACTACACC. Translation: CASSLEGADYT. The entire CDR3 is CASSLEGADYTF.